The rows below give T cell receptor beta chains drawn from one sample of a study of cytomegalovirus exposure and HLA in healthy donors. Sequencing used immunoSEQ multiplex PCR; TCRdb keeps in-frame clones, though not all of them. The sample shows over 85,000 clones, more than 60% of them seen only once. The sequenced sample consisted of PBMCs. The receptors shown here come from a man under 40 in good health and CMV-seropositive. The CDR3 runs from the conserved cysteine through the conserved F or W.

j_gene: TRBJ2-2
v_gene: TRBV9
CDR3aa: CASSVGGLAGGQLFF

j_gene: TRBJ2-7
v_gene: TRBV5-1
CDR3aa: CASSLGQGRYEQYF

j_gene: TRBJ1-1
v_gene: TRBV27
CDR3aa: CASRPGHASPDTEAFF

j_gene: TRBJ1-4
v_gene: TRBV7-3
CDR3aa: CASSLSPSVNEKLFF

j_gene: TRBJ1-1
v_gene: TRBV5-8
CDR3aa: CASSLRGGAEAFF

j_gene: TRBJ2-1
v_gene: TRBV29-1
CDR3aa: CSVNRVPYNEQFF

j_gene: TRBJ1-2
v_gene: TRBV9
CDR3aa: CASSRDFGYGYTF

j_gene: TRBJ1-2
v_gene: TRBV15
CDR3aa: CATSRGTGRSYGYTF

j_gene: TRBJ2-1
v_gene: TRBV19
CDR3aa: CASSISVGGAYNEQFF

j_gene: TRBJ2-1
v_gene: TRBV7-9
CDR3aa: CASSLPLKGFDEQFF

j_gene: TRBJ2-2
v_gene: TRBV5-1
CDR3aa: CASSLAGGNTGELFF

j_gene: TRBJ2-1
v_gene: TRBV19
CDR3aa: CASSTAGVWNEQFF

j_gene: TRBJ1-1
v_gene: TRBV19
CDR3aa: CASSIIKNTEAFF

j_gene: TRBJ2-7
v_gene: TRBV7-2
CDR3aa: CASSQRQGARQYF

j_gene: TRBJ2-2
v_gene: TRBV29-1
CDR3aa: CSVPDRANTGELFF

j_gene: TRBJ1-2
v_gene: TRBV19
CDR3aa: CASSTISDRVGGYTF

j_gene: TRBJ1-1
v_gene: TRBV2
CDR3aa: CASSETGGNTEAFF

j_gene: TRBJ1-1
v_gene: TRBV7-9
CDR3aa: CSSREDGTEAFF

j_gene: TRBJ2-3
v_gene: TRBV7-2
CDR3aa: CASSLDSQITDTQYF

j_gene: TRBJ1-2
v_gene: TRBV27
CDR3aa: CASSDSVYGYTF

j_gene: TRBJ1-4
v_gene: TRBV5-1
CDR3aa: CASSSGQLNEKLFF

j_gene: TRBJ2-7
v_gene: TRBV18
CDR3aa: CASSLDRDSYEQYF

j_gene: TRBJ2-2
v_gene: TRBV6-1
CDR3aa: CASRDGQNTGELFF

j_gene: TRBJ2-3
v_gene: TRBV4-1
CDR3aa: CASSQDPGTAGWLAGDTQYF

j_gene: TRBJ1-6
v_gene: TRBV7-8
CDR3aa: CASSLQGGNSPLHF

j_gene: TRBJ1-4
v_gene: TRBV5-1
CDR3aa: CASSSTGTDEKLFF

j_gene: TRBJ2-3
v_gene: TRBV7-3
CDR3aa: CASKGGTDTQYF

j_gene: TRBJ2-1
v_gene: TRBV4-3
CDR3aa: CASSQDRTGGPGDEQFF

j_gene: TRBJ2-5
v_gene: TRBV25-1
CDR3aa: CDSNPDGGQETQYF

j_gene: TRBJ1-1
v_gene: TRBV20-1
CDR3aa: CSAIGTVEAFF

j_gene: TRBJ1-6
v_gene: TRBV30
CDR3aa: CAWRRTALGSPLHF

j_gene: TRBJ2-7
v_gene: TRBV2
CDR3aa: CASNQGEVQYF

j_gene: TRBJ2-5
v_gene: TRBV5-1
CDR3aa: CASSWTGRQQETQYF

j_gene: TRBJ2-3
v_gene: TRBV7-3
CDR3aa: CASRLAGHTDTQYF

j_gene: TRBJ1-1
v_gene: TRBV5-1
CDR3aa: CASSLAGLTEAFF

j_gene: TRBJ1-3
v_gene: TRBV7-6
CDR3aa: CASSLVAGGPDTIYF

j_gene: TRBJ2-2
v_gene: TRBV27
CDR3aa: CASSPTYIGELFF

j_gene: TRBJ2-5
v_gene: TRBV7-7
CDR3aa: CASSVLNQGARGETQYF

j_gene: TRBJ2-7
v_gene: TRBV21-1
CDR3aa: CASTGHISSYEQYF

j_gene: TRBJ1-1
v_gene: TRBV6-5
CDR3aa: CAVRTGNTEAFF

j_gene: TRBJ2-7
v_gene: TRBV7-2
CDR3aa: CASSLTPSYEQYF

j_gene: TRBJ2-7
v_gene: TRBV27
CDR3aa: CASSPGAAYEQYF

j_gene: TRBJ2-3
v_gene: TRBV5-6
CDR3aa: CASSLTTSGGSTDTQYF